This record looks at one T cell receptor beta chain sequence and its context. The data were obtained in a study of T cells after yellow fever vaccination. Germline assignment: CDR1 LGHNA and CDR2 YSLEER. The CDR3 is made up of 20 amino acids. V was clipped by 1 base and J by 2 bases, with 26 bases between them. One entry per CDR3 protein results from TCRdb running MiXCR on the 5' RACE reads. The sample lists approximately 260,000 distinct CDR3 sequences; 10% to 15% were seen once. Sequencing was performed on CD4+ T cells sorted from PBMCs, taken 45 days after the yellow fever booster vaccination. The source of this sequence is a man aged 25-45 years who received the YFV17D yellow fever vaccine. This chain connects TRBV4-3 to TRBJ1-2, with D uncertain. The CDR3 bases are TGCGCCAGCAGCCAAGTTATTTATAAGGGCGGACCACTTCCAAACTATGGCTACACCTTC. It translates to CASSQVIYKGGPLPNYGYTF.